This T cell receptor beta chain was found in a study of CD8 T cell repertoires and HIV-1 epitope variants. Study context: Epitopes were three Gag families plus Nef HW9 and YT9. Enriched T cells were co-cultured with equal autologous T cell-negative cells. 1M T cells were kept uncultured as a baseline.

TCRdb's table, derived via immunoSEQ multiplex PCR, lists solely in-frame clones and lacks some. The sample lists about 5,400 clones; 60% to 80% were seen once. Comment on this clone: Its antigen is as yet unknown.

The specimen sequenced was cultured CD8+ T cells derived from PBMCs. The clonotype comes from a male donor with HIV.

CDR3 in DNA: TGTGCCAGCAGCTTAGAAGAGGTTTCGAACTATGGCTACACCTTC. Translation: CASSLEEVSNYGYTF. The chain employs TRBV7-8 and TRBJ1-2; D unclear. Germline CDR1 and CDR2: SGHVS and FQNEAQ. The V gene lost 1 base and the J gene lost 2 bases, with 11 bases spanning the gap. The CDR3 totals 15 residues.